Listed here is a single T cell receptor beta chain. These data originate in a study of T cell responses to AZD1222 COVID-19 vaccine. Trimming took off 0 bases at V and 4 bases at J, with 7 bases between the two ends. The germline CDR1 and CDR2 sequences are MDHEN and SYDVKM. This CDR3 is built from 14 residues. The protocol was immunoSEQ multiplex PCR, while the TCRdb copy is restricted to in-frame clones and leaves out a portion. The sample contains tens of thousands of clones, 89% of which appear only once. The clonotype comes from an adult who received the AZD1222 COVID-19 vaccine. The sample was peripheral blood, taken 28 days after the second AZD1222 dose. J is TRBJ1-5 and V is TRBV28; D unclear. The CDR3 DNA is TGTGCCAGCAGTTTATGGGTTCCGAATCAGCCCCAGCATTTT. It codes for CASSLWVPNQPQHF. Drawing the rest from reference TRBV28 and TRBJ1-5, the complete variable domain is DVKVTQSSRYLVKRTGEKVFLECVQDMDHENMFWYRQDPGLGLRLIYFSYDVKMKEKGDIPEGYSVSREKKERFSLILESASTNQTSMYLCASSLWVPNQPQHFGDGTRLSIL.